This is a list of T cell receptor beta chains from one sample in a study of CD8 T cells in Susac syndrome. TCRdb redid the calling of the immunoSEQ multiplex PCR reads with MiXCR, one entry per CDR3 protein. The table shows 150,000 or so distinct CDR3 sequences, with 85% to 95% occurring only once. The specimen was CD4+ T cells from PBMCs. These receptors came from a human donor in good health. Both conserved end residues are part of each CDR3. Fields, in order: V gene, J gene, D gene, clone size, CDR3 DNA, CDR3 protein. D genes are given only for firm matches. Rows may omit the clone size; those that give it use once, few, many or a size class.

V gene: TRBV5-1
J gene: TRBJ2-5
D gene: TRBD2
clone size: .
CDR3 DNA: TGCGCCAGCAGCCCTAGCGGGGGGGCCGATGAGACCCAGTACTTC
CDR3 protein: CASSPSGGADETQYF

V gene: TRBV5-1
J gene: TRBJ2-5
D gene: .
clone size: .
CDR3 DNA: TGCGCCAGCAGCACTACCCAAGAGACCCAGTACTTC
CDR3 protein: CASSTTQETQYF

V gene: TRBV28
J gene: TRBJ1-6
D gene: TRBD1
clone size: once
CDR3 DNA: TGTGCCAGCAGTCCGGGGGACAGTAGCTCCTATAATTCACCCCTCCACTTT
CDR3 protein: CASSPGDSSSYNSPLHF

V gene: TRBV3-1
J gene: TRBJ2-5
D gene: TRBD2
clone size: .
CDR3 DNA: TGTGCCAGCAGCGCGGGGCCAGGACGGGGGGTTGAGACCCAGTACTTC
CDR3 protein: CASSAGPGRGVETQYF

V gene: TRBV10-3
J gene: TRBJ1-2
D gene: .
clone size: .
CDR3 DNA: TGTGCCATCAGTGGATCGCAGGCCCTGGGAGGCTACACCTTC
CDR3 protein: CAISGSQALGGYTF

V gene: TRBV7-6
J gene: TRBJ2-7
D gene: TRBD1
clone size: .
CDR3 DNA: TGTGCCAGCAGCTTTTCGGACAGGGGCTACGAGCAGTACTTC
CDR3 protein: CASSFSDRGYEQYF

V gene: TRBV4-1
J gene: TRBJ2-6
D gene: .
clone size: .
CDR3 DNA: TGCGCCAGCAGCCAAGGGCTCGGGGTCTCAGGGGCCAACGTCCTGACTTTC
CDR3 protein: CASSQGLGVSGANVLTF

V gene: TRBV3-1
J gene: TRBJ1-5
D gene: TRBD1
clone size: .
CDR3 DNA: TGTGCCAGCAGCCGACTGGGACAGGCAACGCCCCAGCATTTT
CDR3 protein: CASSRLGQATPQHF

V gene: TRBV3-1
J gene: TRBJ2-1
D gene: .
clone size: .
CDR3 DNA: TGTGCCAGCAGCCCAACGCGGGACGGGGATGAGCAGTTCTTC
CDR3 protein: CASSPTRDGDEQFF

V gene: TRBV3-1
J gene: TRBJ1-2
D gene: .
clone size: once
CDR3 DNA: TGTGCCAGCAGCCAAGAGTTCTACCAAGGACTTTATGGCTACACCTTC
CDR3 protein: CASSQEFYQGLYGYTF

V gene: TRBV5-1
J gene: TRBJ1-4
D gene: .
clone size: .
CDR3 DNA: TGCGCCAGCAGCCCCAGGGGACCTAATGAAAAACTGTTTTTT
CDR3 protein: CASSPRGPNEKLFF

V gene: TRBV11-2
J gene: TRBJ1-2
D gene: .
clone size: once
CDR3 DNA: TGTGCCAGCAGCTTAGATCGGGGGGGAGTTGGCTACACCTTC
CDR3 protein: CASSLDRGGVGYTF

V gene: TRBV5-1
J gene: TRBJ2-3
D gene: TRBD1
clone size: .
CDR3 DNA: TGCGCCAGCAGCTTGGGGACAGGGGCAGTGGATACGCAGTATTTT
CDR3 protein: CASSLGTGAVDTQYF

V gene: TRBV27
J gene: TRBJ1-2
D gene: .
clone size: .
CDR3 DNA: TGTGCCAGCAGTTACGAGGACTCGGTTTTGTGGTACACCTTC
CDR3 protein: CASSYEDSVLWYTF

V gene: TRBV18
J gene: TRBJ2-3
D gene: .
clone size: once
CDR3 DNA: TGTGCCAGCTCAATGTCGGCCGCGAGGGATACGCAGTATTTT
CDR3 protein: CASSMSAARDTQYF

V gene: TRBV5-1
J gene: TRBJ2-7
D gene: TRBD1
clone size: .
CDR3 DNA: TGCGCCAGCAGCTGGGGGGACAGGGGTAACGAGCAGTACTTC
CDR3 protein: CASSWGDRGNEQYF

V gene: TRBV18
J gene: TRBJ2-2
D gene: .
clone size: .
CDR3 DNA: TGTGCCAGCTCACCAGACGTGTTTGTCGTTCGAGACACCGGGGAGCTGTTTTTT
CDR3 protein: CASSPDVFVVRDTGELFF

V gene: TRBV9
J gene: TRBJ1-2
D gene: TRBD1
clone size: once
CDR3 DNA: TGTGCCAGCAGCGGGGGACAGCCTTCCTATGGCTACACCTTC
CDR3 protein: CASSGGQPSYGYTF

V gene: TRBV12-3/TRBV12-4
J gene: TRBJ1-2
D gene: .
clone size: .
CDR3 DNA: TGTGCCAGCAGCCCCCAGGGCGATGGCTACACCTTC
CDR3 protein: CASSPQGDGYTF

V gene: TRBV5-6
J gene: TRBJ2-2
D gene: TRBD2
clone size: .
CDR3 DNA: TGTGCCAGCAGCCGACACGGCGGGGGGCAAGGCACCGGGGAGCTGTTTTTT
CDR3 protein: CASSRHGGGQGTGELFF

V gene: TRBV7-9
J gene: TRBJ1-1
D gene: .
clone size: once
CDR3 DNA: TGTGCCAGCAGCTTAGAGGCAGCCACTGAAGCTTTCTTT
CDR3 protein: CASSLEAATEAFF

V gene: TRBV19
J gene: TRBJ2-2
D gene: TRBD2
clone size: once
CDR3 DNA: TGTGCCAGTAGTATACGGGGACTAGCTCCCGGGGAGCTGTTTTTT
CDR3 protein: CASSIRGLAPGELFF

V gene: TRBV7-9
J gene: TRBJ2-5
D gene: .
clone size: .
CDR3 DNA: TGTGCCAGCAGCAAACAACAGGGACACCAGACCCAGTACTTC
CDR3 protein: CASSKQQGHQTQYF